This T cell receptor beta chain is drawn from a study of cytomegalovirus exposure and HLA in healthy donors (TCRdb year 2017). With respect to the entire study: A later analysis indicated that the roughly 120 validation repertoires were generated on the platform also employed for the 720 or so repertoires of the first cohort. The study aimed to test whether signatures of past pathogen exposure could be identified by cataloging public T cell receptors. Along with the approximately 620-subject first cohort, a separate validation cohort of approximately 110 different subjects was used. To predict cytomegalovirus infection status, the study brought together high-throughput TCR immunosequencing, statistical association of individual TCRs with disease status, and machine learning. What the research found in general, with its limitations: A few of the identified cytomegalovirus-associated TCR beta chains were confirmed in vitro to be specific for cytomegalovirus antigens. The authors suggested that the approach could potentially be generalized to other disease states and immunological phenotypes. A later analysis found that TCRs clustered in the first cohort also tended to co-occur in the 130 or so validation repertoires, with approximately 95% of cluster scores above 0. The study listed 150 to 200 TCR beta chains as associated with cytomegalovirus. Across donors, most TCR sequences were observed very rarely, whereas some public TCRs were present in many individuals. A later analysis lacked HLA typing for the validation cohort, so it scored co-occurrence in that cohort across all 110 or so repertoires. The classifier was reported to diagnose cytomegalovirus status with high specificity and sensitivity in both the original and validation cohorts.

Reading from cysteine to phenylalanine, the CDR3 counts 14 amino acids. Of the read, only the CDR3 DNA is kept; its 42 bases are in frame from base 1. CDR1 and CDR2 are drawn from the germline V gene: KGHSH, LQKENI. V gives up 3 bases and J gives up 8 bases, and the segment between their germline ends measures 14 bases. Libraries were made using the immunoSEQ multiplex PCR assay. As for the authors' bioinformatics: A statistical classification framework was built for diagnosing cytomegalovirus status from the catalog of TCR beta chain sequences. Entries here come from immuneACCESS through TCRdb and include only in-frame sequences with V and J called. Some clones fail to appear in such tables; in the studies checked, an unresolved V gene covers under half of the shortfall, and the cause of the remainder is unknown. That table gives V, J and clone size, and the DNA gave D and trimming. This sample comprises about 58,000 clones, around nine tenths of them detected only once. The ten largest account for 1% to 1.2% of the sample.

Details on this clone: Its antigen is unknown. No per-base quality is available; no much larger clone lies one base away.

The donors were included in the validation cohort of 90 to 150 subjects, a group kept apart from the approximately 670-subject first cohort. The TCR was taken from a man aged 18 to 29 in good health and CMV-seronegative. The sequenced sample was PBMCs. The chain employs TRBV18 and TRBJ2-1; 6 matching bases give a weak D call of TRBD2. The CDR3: CASSPELAMHEQFF. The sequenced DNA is TGTGCCAGCTCACCTGAGCTAGCGATGCATGAGCAGTTCTTC.